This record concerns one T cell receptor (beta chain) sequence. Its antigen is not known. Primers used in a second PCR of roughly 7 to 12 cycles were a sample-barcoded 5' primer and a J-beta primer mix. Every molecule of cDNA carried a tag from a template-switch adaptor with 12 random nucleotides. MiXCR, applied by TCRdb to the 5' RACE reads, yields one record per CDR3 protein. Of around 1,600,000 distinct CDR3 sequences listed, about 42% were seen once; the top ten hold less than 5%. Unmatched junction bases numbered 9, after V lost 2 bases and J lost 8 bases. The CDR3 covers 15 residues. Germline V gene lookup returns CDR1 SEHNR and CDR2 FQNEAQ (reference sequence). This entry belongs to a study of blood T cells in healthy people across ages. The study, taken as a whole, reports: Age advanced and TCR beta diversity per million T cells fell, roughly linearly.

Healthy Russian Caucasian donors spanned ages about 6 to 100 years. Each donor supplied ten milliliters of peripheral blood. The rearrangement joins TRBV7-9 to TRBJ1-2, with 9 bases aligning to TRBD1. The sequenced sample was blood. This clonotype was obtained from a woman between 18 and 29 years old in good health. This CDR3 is CASSLKGTGLGGYTF. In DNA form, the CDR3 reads TGTGCCAGCAGCTTAAAGGGGACAGGGCTCGGGGGCTACACCTTC.